The 5 T cell receptor beta chains reported below all come from one sample, sequenced in a study of shared clonotypes between healthy human individuals. Data came from immunoSEQ multiplex PCR; TCRdb stores just in-frame clones and leaves some out. The sample records some 2.1 million clones, around 93% being singletons. As defined, naive CD8 cells were CD45RO-negative and positively selected for CCR7, with terminally differentiated effector memory CD45RA+ cells excluded. Sequencing was done on a sample of naive CD8+ T cells from PBMCs. These receptors all stem from a man younger than 35 in good health. Some clones in this sample may be carry-over from other donors' samples.

Here the CDR3 reads CASTPSENTGELFF. CDR3 sequence (DNA): TGTGCCAGCACCCCTAGCGAGAACACCGGGGAGCTGTTTTTT. The chain uses TRBV28 and TRBJ2-2; D is possibly TRBD2 (6 bases). Germline V gene sequence: CDR1 MDHEN, CDR2 SYDVKM. The V end was cut by 7 bases, the J end by 1 base, with 10 bases between. The CDR3 loop spans 14 amino acids.

The J gene is TRBJ2-7, the V gene TRBV27, with TRBD2 matching over 7 bases. Germline lookup yields CDR1 MNHEY and CDR2 SMNVEV (reference sequence). The V gene end was trimmed by 8 bases and the J gene end by 2 bases; junction bases not matched to a gene: 9. The CDR3 has 14 residues. CDR3: CASRGLSHAYEQYF. CDR3 nucleotide sequence: TGTGCCAGCCGGGGACTATCCCACGCCTACGAGCAGTACTTC.

The V call is TRBV4-1, the J call TRBJ1-2; unclear D gene. CDR1 and CDR2 (germline): MGHRA, YSYEKL. The CDR3 consists of 13 residues. The V end was cut by 0 bases, the J end by 1 base, with 3 bases between. CDR3 DNA: TGCGCCAGCAGCCAAGATTTTAACTATGGCTACACCTTC. Protein product: CASSQDFNYGYTF.

This CDR3 reads CASSVAQTSSGTQYF. The DNA for the CDR3 is TGTGCCAGCAGCGTAGCCCAGACTTCGTCGGGTACGCAGTATTTT. The rearrangement joins TRBV9 to TRBJ2-3; D not certain. The length of the CDR3 is 15 residues. Germline values: CDR1 SGDLS, CDR2 YYNGEE. V lost 0 bases, J lost 8 bases, and 16 bases lay in between.

The CDR3 DNA sequence: TGCGCCAGCAGCCCCCGGGACCTCTCCTACGAGCAGTACTTC. This codes for CASSPRDLSYEQYF. The gene calls are TRBV5-1 and TRBJ2-7, with D possibly called TRBD1 or TRBD2 (5 bases each). The V end was cut by 4 bases, the J end by 0 bases, with 11 bases between. The germline V gene has CDR1 SGHRS and CDR2 YFSETQ. This CDR3 spans 14 amino acids.